Listed below are T cell receptor beta chains from one sample, sequenced in a study of STAT5B mutations in CD4+ large granular lymphocyte leukemia. Sequencing used immunoSEQ multiplex PCR; TCRdb keeps in-frame clones, though not all of them. The top ten hold about 66% of the sample, which has thousands of clones, around three quarters seen once. What was sequenced was PBMCs. These TCRs come from a woman aged 55-70 years with CD4+ T-cell large granular lymphocyte leukemia. Both conserved end residues are part of each CDR3. A D gene is named only where the DNA matches it firmly. Clone size appears in some rows only: once, few, many, or a class for an expanded clone.

TRBJ1-3	TRBV15	-	-	TGTGCCACCAGCAGAGACCCAGGGAGTGGAAACACCATATATTTT	CATSRDPGSGNTIYF
TRBJ2-3	TRBV5-4	-	-	TGTGCCAGCAGCGTGGACCCCACAGATACGCAGTATTTT	CASSVDPTDTQYF
TRBJ1-1	TRBV19	-	-	TGTGCCAGTAGCGGTGGAAAGGACACTGAAGCTTTCTTT	CASSGGKDTEAFF
TRBJ1-2	TRBV9	-	-	TGTGCCAGCAGCGTTGCCCCCGGGACAACCTATGGCTACACCTTC	CASSVAPGTTYGYTF
TRBJ2-7	TRBV4-3	few	TRBD1	TGCGCCAGCAGCCAAGATCTGGGGACAGGGAGCTACGAGCAGTACTTC	CASSQDLGTGSYEQYF
TRBJ1-5	TRBV15	-	TRBD1	TGTGCCACCAGCAGAGGGGGACAGGGCAATCAGCCCCAGCATTTT	CATSRGGQGNQPQHF
TRBJ1-2	TRBV6-5	once	TRBD1	TGTGCCAGCAGTGCCCCGGGACAGACTTCTATTGGCTACACCTTC	CASSAPGQTSIGYTF
TRBJ1-6	TRBV4-1	-	TRBD1	TGCGCCAGCAGCCAACCCAGGACAGGGAGGAATTCACCCCTCCACTTT	CASSQPRTGRNSPLHF
TRBJ2-3	TRBV7-2	-	-	TGTGCCAGCAGCCTTGGGTTCTCAGATACGCAGTATTTT	CASSLGFSDTQYF
TRBJ2-5	TRBV7-8	-	-	TGTGCCAGCAGCTTAGAGACCCAGTACTTC	CASSLETQYF
TRBJ2-7	TRBV27	-	TRBD1	TGTGCCAGGAGACAGGGGAAGGTTACCTACGAGCAGTACTTC	CARRQGKVTYEQYF
TRBJ1-3	TRBV14	once	-	TGTGCCAGCAGCCAGGGTGCCTCTGGAAACACCATATATTTT	CASSQGASGNTIYF
TRBJ2-5	TRBV7-2	-	-	TGTGCCAGCAGCTCAAATGGGTGGCAGCAAGAGACCCAGTACTTC	CASSSNGWQQETQYF
TRBJ1-2	TRBV18	-	-	TGTGCCAGCTCACACCGGGACTATGGCTACACCTTC	CASSHRDYGYTF
TRBJ2-3	TRBV19	-	TRBD2	TGTGCCAGTAGTATTCGCGGGGGGCGGGAAGATACGCAGTATTTT	CASSIRGGREDTQYF
TRBJ2-1	TRBV4-3	-	TRBD2	TGCGCCAGCAGCCAAGCGGGGGGGCCTAACAATGAGCAGTTCTTC	CASSQAGGPNNEQFF